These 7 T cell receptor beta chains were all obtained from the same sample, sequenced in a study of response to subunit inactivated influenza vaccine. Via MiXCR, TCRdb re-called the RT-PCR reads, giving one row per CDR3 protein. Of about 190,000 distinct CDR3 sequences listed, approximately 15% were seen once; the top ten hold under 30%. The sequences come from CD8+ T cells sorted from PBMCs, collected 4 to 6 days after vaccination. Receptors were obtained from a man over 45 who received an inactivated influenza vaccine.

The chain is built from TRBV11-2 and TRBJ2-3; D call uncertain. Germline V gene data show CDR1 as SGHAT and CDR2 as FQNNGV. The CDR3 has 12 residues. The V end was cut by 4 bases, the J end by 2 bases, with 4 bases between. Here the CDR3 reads CASSYTTDTQYF. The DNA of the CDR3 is TGTGCCAGCAGCTATACCACAGATACGCAGTATTTT.

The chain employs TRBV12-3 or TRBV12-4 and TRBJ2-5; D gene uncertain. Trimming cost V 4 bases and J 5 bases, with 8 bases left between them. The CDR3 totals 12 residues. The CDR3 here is CASSSSGETQYF. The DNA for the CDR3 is TGTGCCAGCAGTTCCTCAGGCGAGACCCAGTACTTC.

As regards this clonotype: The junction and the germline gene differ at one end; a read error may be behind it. CDR3 sequence reads: CPSSLLLAETQYF. CDR3 nucleotide sequence: TGCCCCAGCAGCTTGTTGCTAGCAGAGACCCAGTACTTC. The chain is built from TRBV5-1 and TRBJ2-5; the D gene is possibly TRBD2 (5 bases). CDR1 is SGHRS, CDR2 YFSETQ, per germline. The CDR3 is 13 amino acids.

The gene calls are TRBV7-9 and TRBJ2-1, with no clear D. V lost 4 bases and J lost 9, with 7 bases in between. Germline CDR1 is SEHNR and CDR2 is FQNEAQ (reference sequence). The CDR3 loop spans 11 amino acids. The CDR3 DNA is TGTGCCAGCAGCTCCCCGGGTGAGCAGTTCTTC. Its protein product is CASSSPGEQFF.

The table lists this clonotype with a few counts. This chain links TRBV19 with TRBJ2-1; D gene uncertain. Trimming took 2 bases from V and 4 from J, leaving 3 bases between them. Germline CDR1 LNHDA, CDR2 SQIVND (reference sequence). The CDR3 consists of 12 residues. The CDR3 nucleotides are TGTGCCAGTAGTATACCGTACAATGAGCAGTTCTTC. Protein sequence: CASSIPYNEQFF.

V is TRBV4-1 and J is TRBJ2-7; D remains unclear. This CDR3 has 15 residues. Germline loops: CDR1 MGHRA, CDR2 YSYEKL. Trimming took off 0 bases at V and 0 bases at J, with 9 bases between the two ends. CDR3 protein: CASSQEDTVSYEQYF. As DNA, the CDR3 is TGCGCCAGCAGCCAAGAAGACACCGTCTCCTACGAGCAGTACTTC.

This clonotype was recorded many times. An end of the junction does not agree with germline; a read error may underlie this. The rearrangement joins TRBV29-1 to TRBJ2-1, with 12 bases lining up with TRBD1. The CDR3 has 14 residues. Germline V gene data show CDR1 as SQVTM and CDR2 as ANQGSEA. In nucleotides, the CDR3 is TGCAGCGCTACCGGGACAGGGGGCTACATTGAGCAGTTCTTC. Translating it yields CSATGTGGYIEQFF.